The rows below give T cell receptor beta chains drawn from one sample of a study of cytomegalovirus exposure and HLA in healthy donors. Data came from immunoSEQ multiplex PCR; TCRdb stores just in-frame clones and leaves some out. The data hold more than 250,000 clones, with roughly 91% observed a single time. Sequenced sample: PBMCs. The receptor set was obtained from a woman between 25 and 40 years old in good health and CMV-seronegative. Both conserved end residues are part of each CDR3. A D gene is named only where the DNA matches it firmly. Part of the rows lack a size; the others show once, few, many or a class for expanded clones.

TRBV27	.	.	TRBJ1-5	TGTGCCAGCAGTTTTGGGGGGAGTAGCAATCAGCCCCAGCATTTT	CASSFGGSSNQPQHF
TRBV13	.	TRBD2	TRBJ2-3	TGTGCCAGCATCGAGCGTTCCGGGACTAGCGGGAGGGGCTTAGATACGCAGTATTTT	CASIERSGTSGRGLDTQYF
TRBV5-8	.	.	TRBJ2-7	TGTGCCAGCAGCTTTGGTCAGGGTTCCTACGAGCAGTACTTC	CASSFGQGSYEQYF
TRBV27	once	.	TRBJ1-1	TGTGCCAGCAGTACAGGGTCCCGGAACACTGAAGCTTTCTTT	CASSTGSRNTEAFF
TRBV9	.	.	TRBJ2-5	TGTGCCAGCAGCGAGGGACCTTTGGAGGAGACCCAGTACTTC	CASSEGPLEETQYF
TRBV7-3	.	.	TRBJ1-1	TGTGCCAGCAGCTTAGGCGGTGAAGCTTTCTTT	CASSLGGEAFF
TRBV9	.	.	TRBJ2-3	TGTGCCAGCAGCGAGATAACAACTAGTTTAGCAGATACGCAGTATTTT	CASSEITTSLADTQYF
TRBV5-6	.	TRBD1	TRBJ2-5	TGTGCCAGCAGCCCAGGGGGACGGGAGACCCAGTACTTC	CASSPGGRETQYF
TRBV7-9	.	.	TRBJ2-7	TGTGCCAGCAGCTTAGTGTCAGGCGGCCCCCGATCCTACGAGCAGTACTTC	CASSLVSGGPRSYEQYF
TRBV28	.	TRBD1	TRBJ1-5	TGTGCCAGCAGTTCAGGGGGTGGCAATCAGCCCCAGCATTTT	CASSSGGGNQPQHF
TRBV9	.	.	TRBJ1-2	TGTGCCAGCAGCGCAGGGGAACATGGCTACACCTTC	CASSAGEHGYTF
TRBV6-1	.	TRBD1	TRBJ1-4	TGTGCCAGCAGTGACAGTAACAGGGGGCCTACTGAAAAACTGTTTTTT	CASSDSNRGPTEKLFF
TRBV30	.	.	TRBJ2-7	TGTGCCTGGAGTGGGACAGCGGCCTACTACGAGCAGTACTTC	CAWSGTAAYYEQYF
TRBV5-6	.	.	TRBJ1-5	TGTGCCAGCAGCTCGGCGGCGCGATATAGCAATCAGCCCCAGCATTTT	CASSSAARYSNQPQHF
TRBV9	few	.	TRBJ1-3	TGTGCCAGCAGCGTAGGGAGTCCACCCCTCTCTGGAAACACCATATATTTT	CASSVGSPPLSGNTIYF
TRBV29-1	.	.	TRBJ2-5	TGCAGCGTTGCGGCGCCCGGGCAAGAGACCCAGTACTTC	CSVAAPGQETQYF
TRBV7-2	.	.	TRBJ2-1	TGTGCCAGCAGCTCGTACGGGCTCGGCTTCGAGCAGTTCTTC	CASSSYGLGFEQFF
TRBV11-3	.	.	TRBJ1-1	TGTGCCAGCAGCTTAAACGGACAGCTGAACACTGAAGCTTTCTTT	CASSLNGQLNTEAFF
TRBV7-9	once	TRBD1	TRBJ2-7	TGTGCCAGCGCCAAGGGCGGACAGGGGGCCTACGAGCAGTACTTC	CASAKGGQGAYEQYF
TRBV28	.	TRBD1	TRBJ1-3	TGTGCCAGCAGCCGGGGACAGGTCTCTGGAAACACCATATATTTT	CASSRGQVSGNTIYF
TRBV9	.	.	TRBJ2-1	TGTGCCAGCAGCGCACATGACAATGAGCAGTTCTTC	CASSAHDNEQFF
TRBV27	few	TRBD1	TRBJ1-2	TGTGCCAGCAGTTGGACAGGGGATTCCTATGGCTACACCTTC	CASSWTGDSYGYTF
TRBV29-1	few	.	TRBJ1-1	TGCAGCGTTGTTGACGACACGAACACTGAAGCTTTCTTT	CSVVDDTNTEAFF
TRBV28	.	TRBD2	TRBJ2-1	TGTGCCAGCACCCTAAGCGGGAGTGGGACCAATGAGCAGTTCTTC	CASTLSGSGTNEQFF